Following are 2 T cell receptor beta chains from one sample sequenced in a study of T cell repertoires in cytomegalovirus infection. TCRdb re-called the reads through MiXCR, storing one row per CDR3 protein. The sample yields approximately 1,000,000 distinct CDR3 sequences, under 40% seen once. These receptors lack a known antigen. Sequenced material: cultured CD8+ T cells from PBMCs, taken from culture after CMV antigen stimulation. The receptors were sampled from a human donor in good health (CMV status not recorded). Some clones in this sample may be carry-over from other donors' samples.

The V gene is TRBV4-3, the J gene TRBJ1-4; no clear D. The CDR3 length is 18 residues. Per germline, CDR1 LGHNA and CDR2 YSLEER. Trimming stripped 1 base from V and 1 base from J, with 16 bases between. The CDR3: CASSQAPPWEGTNEKLFF. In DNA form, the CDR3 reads TGCGCCAGCAGCCAAGCCCCCCCTTGGGAGGGAACTAATGAAAAACTGTTTTTT.

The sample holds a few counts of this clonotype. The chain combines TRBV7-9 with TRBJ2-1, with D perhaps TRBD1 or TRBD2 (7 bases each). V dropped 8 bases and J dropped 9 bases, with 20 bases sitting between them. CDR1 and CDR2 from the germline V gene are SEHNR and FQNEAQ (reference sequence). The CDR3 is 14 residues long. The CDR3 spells CASCEGGGKGEQFF. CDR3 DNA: TGTGCCAGCTGTGAGGGAGGGGGCAAGGGTGAGCAGTTCTTC.